The source of this TCR beta chain is a study of blood T cell repertoires in COVID-19. Profiling relied on immunoSEQ multiplex PCR, and the TCRdb table lists in-frame clones only, not all of them. The sample contains under 350,000 clones, around 85% of which appear only once. In germline, CDR1 is MNHEY, CDR2 SMNVEV (reference sequence). The V and J ends lost 3 bases and 4 bases respectively, with 13 bases between them. The CDR3 covers 14 residues. Participant ages covered about 18 to 100 years across 20 to 30 US areas. The receptor was derived from a woman in her 40s with acute COVID-19. This chain links TRBV27 with TRBJ2-7; maybe TRBD2 (5 bases). Input material: PBMCs or T cells enriched from blood (not recorded which). This CDR3 is CASSLRAGIYEQYF. CDR3 bases: TGTGCCAGCAGTTTGAGGGCAGGAATTTACGAGCAGTACTTC.